This T cell receptor beta chain came from a study of CD8+CD57+ T cells in acquired aplastic anemia. Study information: Quantities of DNA derived from sorted CD4+ and CD8+ cells averaged approximately 3 ug.

Worth noting for this clonotype: Its antigen is as yet unknown.

Using genomic DNA as the template, TCR beta VDJ and CDR3 profiling was carried out. From the reads, TCRdb called clonotypes with MiXCR, one entry per CDR3 protein. Of hundreds of thousands of distinct CDR3 sequences listed, 55% to 75% are singletons. Findings of the study overall: In common between the patients and the controls were twenty-nine CD8+ CDR3 sequences.

This receptor was identified in a human donor in good health, serving as a control. The material sequenced was sorted CD4+, CD8+, or CD8+CD57+ T cells (not recorded which) from PBMCs.

The CDR3, as DNA: TGCGCCAGCAGCTTAGCGCCAGGGGGAGGTGATGGCTACACCTTC. Translated, it gives CASSLAPGGGDGYTF. This chain links TRBV5-1 with TRBJ1-2, with 7 bases identical to TRBD1. Trimming cost V 2 bases and J 6 bases; bases outside gene matches: 10. This CDR3 has 15 residues. The germline gives CDR1 SGHRS, CDR2 YFSETQ.